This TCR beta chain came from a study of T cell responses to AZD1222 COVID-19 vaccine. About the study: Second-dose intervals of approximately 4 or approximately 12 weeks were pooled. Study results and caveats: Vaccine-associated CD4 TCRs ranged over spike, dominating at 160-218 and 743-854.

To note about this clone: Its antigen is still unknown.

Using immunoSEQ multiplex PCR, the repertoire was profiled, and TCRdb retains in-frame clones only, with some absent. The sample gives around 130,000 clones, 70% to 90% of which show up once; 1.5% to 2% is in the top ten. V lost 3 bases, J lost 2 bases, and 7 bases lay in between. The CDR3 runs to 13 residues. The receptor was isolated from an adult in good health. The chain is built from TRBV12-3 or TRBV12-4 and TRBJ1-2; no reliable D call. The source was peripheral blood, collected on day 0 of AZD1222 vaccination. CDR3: CASSFHGNYGYTF. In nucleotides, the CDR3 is TGTGCCAGCAGTTTTCACGGAAACTATGGCTACACCTTC.